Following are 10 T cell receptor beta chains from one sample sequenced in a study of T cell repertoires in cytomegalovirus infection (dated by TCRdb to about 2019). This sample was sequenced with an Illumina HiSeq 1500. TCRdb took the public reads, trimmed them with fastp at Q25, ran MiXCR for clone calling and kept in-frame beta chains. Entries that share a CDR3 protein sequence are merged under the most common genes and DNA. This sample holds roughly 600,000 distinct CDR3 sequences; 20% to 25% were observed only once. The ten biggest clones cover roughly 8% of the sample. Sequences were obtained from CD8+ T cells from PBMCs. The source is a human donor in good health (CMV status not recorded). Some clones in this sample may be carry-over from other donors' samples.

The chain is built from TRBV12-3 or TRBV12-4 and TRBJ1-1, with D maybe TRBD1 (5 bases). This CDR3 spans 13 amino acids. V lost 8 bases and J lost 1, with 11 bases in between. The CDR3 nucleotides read TGTGCCAGCGCATTAACAGGGAACACTGAAGCTTTCTTT. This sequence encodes CASALTGNTEAFF.

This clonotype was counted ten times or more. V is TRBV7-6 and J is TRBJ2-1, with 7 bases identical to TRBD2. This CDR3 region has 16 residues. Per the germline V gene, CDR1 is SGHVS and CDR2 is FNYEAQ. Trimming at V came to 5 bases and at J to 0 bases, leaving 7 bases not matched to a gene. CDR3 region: CASSPLAASSYNEQFF. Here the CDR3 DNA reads TGTGCCAGCAGCCCGCTAGCGGCAAGCTCCTACAATGAGCAGTTCTTC.

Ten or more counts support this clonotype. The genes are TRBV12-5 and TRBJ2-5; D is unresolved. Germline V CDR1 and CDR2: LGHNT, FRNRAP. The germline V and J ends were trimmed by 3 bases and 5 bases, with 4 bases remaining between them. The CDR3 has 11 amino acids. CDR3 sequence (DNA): TGTGCTAGTGGTTTCTTGGAGACCCAGTACTTC. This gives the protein CASGFLETQYF.

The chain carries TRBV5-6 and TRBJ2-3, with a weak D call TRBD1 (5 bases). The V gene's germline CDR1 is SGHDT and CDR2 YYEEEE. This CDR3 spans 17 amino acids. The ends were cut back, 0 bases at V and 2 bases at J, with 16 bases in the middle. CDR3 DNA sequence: TGTGCCAGCAGCTTGGAGGTCGGTGCAGGGTTCACAGATACGCAGTATTTT. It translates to CASSLEVGAGFTDTQYF.

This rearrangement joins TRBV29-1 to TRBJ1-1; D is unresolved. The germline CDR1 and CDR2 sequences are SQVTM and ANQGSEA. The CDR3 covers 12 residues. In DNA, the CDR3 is TGCAGTGCCGTGACATTGAACACTGAAGCTTTCTTT. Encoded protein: CSAVTLNTEAFF.

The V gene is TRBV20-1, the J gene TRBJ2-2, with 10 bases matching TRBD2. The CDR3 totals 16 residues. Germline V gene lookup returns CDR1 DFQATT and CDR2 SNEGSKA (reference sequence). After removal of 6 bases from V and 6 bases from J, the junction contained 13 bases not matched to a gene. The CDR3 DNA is TGCAGTGCAAGAAGTAGCGGGGGGAAAGAGGCCGGGGAGCTGTTTTTT. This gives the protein CSARSSGGKEAGELFF.

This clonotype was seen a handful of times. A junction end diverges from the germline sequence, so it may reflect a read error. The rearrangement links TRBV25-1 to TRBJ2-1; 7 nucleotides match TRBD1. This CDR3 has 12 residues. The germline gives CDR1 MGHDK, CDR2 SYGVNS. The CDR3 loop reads CASSVQGYERFF. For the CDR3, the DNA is TGTGCCAGCAGTGTACAGGGGTATGAGCGGTTCTTC.

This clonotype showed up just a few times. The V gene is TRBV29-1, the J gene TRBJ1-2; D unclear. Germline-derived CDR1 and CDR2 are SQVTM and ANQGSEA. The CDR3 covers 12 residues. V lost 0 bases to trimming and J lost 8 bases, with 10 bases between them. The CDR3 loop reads CSVEDRSRGYTF. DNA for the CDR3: TGCAGCGTTGAAGATCGCTCCCGGGGCTACACCTTC.

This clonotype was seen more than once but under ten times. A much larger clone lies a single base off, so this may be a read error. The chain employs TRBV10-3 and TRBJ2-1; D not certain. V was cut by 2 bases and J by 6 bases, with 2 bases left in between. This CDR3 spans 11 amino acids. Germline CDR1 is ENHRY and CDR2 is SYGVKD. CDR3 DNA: TGTGCCATCAGTGAGGGCAATGAGCAGTTCTTC. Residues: CAISEGNEQFF.

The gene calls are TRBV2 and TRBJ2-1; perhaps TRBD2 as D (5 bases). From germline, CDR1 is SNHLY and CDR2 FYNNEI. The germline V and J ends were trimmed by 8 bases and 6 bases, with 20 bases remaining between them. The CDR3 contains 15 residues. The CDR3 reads CASEGELDEANEQFF. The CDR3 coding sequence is TGTGCCAGCGAGGGAGAACTCGACGAGGCCAATGAGCAGTTCTTC.